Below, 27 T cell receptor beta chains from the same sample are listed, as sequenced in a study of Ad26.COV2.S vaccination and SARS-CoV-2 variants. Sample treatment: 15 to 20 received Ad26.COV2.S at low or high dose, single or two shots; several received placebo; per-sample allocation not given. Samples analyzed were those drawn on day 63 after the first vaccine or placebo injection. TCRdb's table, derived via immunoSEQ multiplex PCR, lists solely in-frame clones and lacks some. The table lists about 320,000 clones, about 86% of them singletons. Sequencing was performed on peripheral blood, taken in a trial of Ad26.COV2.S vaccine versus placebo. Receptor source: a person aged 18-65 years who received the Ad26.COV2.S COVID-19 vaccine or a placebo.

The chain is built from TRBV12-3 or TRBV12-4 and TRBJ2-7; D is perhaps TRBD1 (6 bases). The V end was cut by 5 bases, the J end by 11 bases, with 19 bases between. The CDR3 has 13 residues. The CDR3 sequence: CASSQIQGSREYF. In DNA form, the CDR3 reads TGTGCCAGCAGTCAAATACAGGGATCGAGAGAGTACTTC.

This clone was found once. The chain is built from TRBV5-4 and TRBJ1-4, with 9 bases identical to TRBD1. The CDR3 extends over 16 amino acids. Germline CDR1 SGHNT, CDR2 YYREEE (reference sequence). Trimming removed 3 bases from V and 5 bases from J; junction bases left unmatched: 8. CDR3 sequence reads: CASSSDPGTGNEKLFF. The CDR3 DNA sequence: TGTGCCAGCAGCTCCGACCCCGGGACAGGGAATGAAAAACTGTTTTTT.

Here the CDR3 reads CAWSDPRQNFYEQYF. The CDR3 coding sequence is TGTGCCTGGAGTGACCCCCGACAGAATTTCTACGAGCAGTACTTC. The chain has TRBV30 and TRBJ2-7; D is possibly TRBD1 (5 bases). The ends were cut back, 1 base at V and 3 bases at J, with 16 bases in the middle. This CDR3 is built from 15 residues. Germline loops: CDR1 GTSNPN, CDR2 SVGIG (reference sequence). The complete variable domain, with remaining parts taken from reference TRBV30 and TRBJ2-7, reads SQTIHQWPATLVQPVGSPLSLECTVEGTSNPNLYWYRQAAGRGLQLLFYSVGIGQISSEVPQNLSASRPQDRQFILSSKKLLLSDSGFYLCAWSDPRQNFYEQYFGPGTRLTVT.

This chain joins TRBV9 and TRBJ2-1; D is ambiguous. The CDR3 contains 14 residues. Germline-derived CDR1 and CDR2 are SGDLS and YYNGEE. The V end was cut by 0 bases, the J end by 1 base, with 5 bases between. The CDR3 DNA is TGTGCCAGCAGCGTAGTGGAGTCCTACAATGAGCAGTTCTTC. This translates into CASSVVESYNEQFF.

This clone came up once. CDR3 sequence: CATSDPHEKTQYF. Written as DNA, the CDR3 is TGTGCCACCAGTGATCCCCACGAAAAGACCCAGTACTTC. The V gene is TRBV24-1, the J gene TRBJ2-5; D uncertain. V lost 3 bases to trimming and J lost 6 bases, with 10 bases between them. This CDR3 has 13 residues. CDR1 is KGHDR and CDR2 is SFDVKD in the germline V gene.

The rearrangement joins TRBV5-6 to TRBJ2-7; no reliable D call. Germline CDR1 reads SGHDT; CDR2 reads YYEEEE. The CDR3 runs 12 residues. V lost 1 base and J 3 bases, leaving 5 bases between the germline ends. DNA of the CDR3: TGTGCCAGCAGCTTGACAATCTACGAGCAGTACTTC. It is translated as CASSLTIYEQYF.

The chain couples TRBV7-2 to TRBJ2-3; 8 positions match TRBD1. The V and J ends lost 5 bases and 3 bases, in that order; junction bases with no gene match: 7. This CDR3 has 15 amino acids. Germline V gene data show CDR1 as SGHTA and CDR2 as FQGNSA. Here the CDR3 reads CASSPGTGLTDTQYF. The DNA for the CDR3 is TGTGCCAGCAGCCCCGGGACAGGTCTTACAGATACGCAGTATTTT.

The chain's CDR3 is CASSPYLTGDYNEQFF. The CDR3 DNA reads TGTGCCAGCAGCCCCTACCTTACAGGGGACTACAATGAGCAGTTCTTC. The genes are TRBV7-2 and TRBJ2-1; TRBD1 matches at 7 bases. Germline CDR1 SGHTA, CDR2 FQGNSA. Losses at the gene ends were 5 bases for V and 3 bases for J; bases not matched to a gene: 10. This CDR3 contains 16 residues.

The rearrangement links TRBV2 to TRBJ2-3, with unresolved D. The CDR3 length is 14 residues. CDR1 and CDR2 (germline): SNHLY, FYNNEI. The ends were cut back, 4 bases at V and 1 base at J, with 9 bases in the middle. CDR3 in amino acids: CASSASSGTDTQYF. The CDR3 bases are TGTGCCAGCAGTGCCAGCAGTGGCACAGATACGCAGTATTTT.

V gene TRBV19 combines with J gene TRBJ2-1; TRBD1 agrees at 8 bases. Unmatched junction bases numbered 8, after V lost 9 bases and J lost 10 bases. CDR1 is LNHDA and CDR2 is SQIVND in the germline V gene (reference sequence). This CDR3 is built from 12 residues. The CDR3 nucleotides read TGTGCCAGGGACAGGGCCTACGGGGAGCAGTTCTTC. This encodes CARDRAYGEQFF.

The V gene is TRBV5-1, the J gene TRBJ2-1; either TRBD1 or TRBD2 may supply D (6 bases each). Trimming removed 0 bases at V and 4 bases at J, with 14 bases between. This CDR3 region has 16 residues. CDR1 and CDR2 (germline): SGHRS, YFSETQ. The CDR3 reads CASSLGGGGHYNEQFF. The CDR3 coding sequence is TGCGCCAGCAGCTTGGGCGGAGGGGGGCATTACAATGAGCAGTTCTTC.

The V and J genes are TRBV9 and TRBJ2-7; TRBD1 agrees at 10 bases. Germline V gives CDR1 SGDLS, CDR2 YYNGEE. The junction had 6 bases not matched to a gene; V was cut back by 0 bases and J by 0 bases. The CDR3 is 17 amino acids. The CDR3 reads CASSVGPGQGGSYEQYF. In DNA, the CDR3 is TGTGCCAGCAGCGTAGGACCTGGACAGGGGGGCTCCTACGAGCAGTACTTC.

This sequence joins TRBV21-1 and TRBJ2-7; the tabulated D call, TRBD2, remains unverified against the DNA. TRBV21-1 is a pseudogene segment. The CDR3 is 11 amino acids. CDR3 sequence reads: CASTSLHEQYF. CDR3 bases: TGTGCCAGCACCTCCCTCCACGAGCAGTACTTC.

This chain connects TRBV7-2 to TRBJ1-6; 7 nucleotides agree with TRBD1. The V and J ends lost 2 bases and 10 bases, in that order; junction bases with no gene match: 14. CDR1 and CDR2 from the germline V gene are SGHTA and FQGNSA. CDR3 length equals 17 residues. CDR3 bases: TGTGCCAGCAGCTTAAGGGTAGTGACAGGGCCGGAATCACCCCTCCACTTT. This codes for CASSLRVVTGPESPLHF.

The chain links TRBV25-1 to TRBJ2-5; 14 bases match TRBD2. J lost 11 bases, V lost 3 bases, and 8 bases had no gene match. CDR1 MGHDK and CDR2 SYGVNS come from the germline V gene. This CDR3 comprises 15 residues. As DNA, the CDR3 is TGTGCCAGCAGTGACCCCGGGACTAGCGGGGGAGTACAGTACTTC. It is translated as CASSDPGTSGGVQYF.

The CDR3 protein is CASKTGFNQPQHF. CDR3 in DNA: TGTGCCAGTAAAACAGGGTTCAATCAGCCCCAGCATTTT. This chain uses TRBV19 with TRBJ1-5, with D perhaps TRBD1 (6 bases). Germline V gene data show CDR1 as LNHDA and CDR2 as SQIVND (reference sequence). CDR3 size: 13 residues. With 7 bases removed from V and 3 bases from J, the gap between germline ends came to 10 bases.

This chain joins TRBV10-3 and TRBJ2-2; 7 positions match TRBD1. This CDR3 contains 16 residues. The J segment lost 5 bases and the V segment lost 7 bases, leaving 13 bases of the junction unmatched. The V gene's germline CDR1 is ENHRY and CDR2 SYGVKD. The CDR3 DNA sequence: TGTGCCATCAAGAAGGAGACAGGGTCTAATACCGGGGAGCTGTTTTTT. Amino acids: CAIKKETGSNTGELFF.

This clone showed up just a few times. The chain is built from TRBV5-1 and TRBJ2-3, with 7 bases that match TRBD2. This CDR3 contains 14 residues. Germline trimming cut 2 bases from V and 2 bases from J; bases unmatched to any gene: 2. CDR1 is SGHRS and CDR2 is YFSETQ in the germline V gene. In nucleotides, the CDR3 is TGCGCCAGCAGCTTTACTAGCGACACAGATACGCAGTATTTT. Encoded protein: CASSFTSDTDTQYF.

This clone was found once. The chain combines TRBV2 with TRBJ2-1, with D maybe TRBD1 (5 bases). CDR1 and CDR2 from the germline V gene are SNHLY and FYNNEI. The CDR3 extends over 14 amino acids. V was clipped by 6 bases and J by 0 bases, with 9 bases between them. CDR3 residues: CASRQVSSYNEQFF. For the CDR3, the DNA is TGTGCCAGCAGACAGGTCAGCTCCTACAATGAGCAGTTCTTC.

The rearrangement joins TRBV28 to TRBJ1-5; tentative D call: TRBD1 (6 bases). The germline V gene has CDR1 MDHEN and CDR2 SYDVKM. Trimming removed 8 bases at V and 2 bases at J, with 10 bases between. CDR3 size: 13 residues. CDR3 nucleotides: TGTGCCAGCGCTCCAGGGGGCAATCAGCCCCAGCATTTT. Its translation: CASAPGGNQPQHF.

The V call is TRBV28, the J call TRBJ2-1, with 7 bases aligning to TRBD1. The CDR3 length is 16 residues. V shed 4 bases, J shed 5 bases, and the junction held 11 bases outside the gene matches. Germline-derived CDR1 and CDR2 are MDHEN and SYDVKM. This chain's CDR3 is CASSSEGASLNNEQFF. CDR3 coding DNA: TGTGCCAGCAGTTCAGAGGGGGCCTCTCTGAACAATGAGCAGTTCTTC. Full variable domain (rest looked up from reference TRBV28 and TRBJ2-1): DVKVTQSSRYLVKRTGEKVFLECVQDMDHENMFWYRQDPGLGLRLIYFSYDVKMKEKGDIPEGYSVSREKKERFSLILESASTNQTSMYLCASSSEGASLNNEQFFGPGTRLTVL.

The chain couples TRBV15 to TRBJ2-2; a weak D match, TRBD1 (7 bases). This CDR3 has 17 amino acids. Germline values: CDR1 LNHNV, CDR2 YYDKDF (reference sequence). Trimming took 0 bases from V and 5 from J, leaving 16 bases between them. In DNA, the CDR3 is TGTGCCACCAGCAGAGATGGAGGCAGGGGGGTAACCGGGGAGCTGTTTTTT. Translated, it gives CATSRDGGRGVTGELFF.

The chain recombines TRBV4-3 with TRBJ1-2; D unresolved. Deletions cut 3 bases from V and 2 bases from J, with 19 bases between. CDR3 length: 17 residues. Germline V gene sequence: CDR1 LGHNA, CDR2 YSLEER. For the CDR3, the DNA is TGCGCCAGCAGCCAGGAGATGATAGTAAGGGCAAACTATGGCTACACCTTC. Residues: CASSQEMIVRANYGYTF.

The CDR3 region has the DNA TGCGCCAGCAGCTTGGAACGGTTGAACACTGAAGCTTTCTTT. It specifies CASSLERLNTEAFF. The chain uses TRBV5-1 and TRBJ1-1; D is uncertain. The CDR3 contains 14 residues. Germline CDR1 SGHRS, CDR2 YFSETQ. Deletions cut 0 bases from V and 0 bases from J, with 6 bases between.

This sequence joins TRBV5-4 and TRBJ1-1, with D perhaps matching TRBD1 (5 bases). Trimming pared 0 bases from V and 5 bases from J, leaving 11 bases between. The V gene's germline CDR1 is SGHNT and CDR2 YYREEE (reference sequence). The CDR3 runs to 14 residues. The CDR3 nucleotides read TGTGCCAGCAGCTTGGGTGACGGGGCGACTGAAGCTTTCTTT. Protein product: CASSLGDGATEAFF.

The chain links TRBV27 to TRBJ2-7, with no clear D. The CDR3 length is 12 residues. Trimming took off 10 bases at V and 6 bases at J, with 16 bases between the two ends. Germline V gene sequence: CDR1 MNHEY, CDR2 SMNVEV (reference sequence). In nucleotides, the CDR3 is TGTGCCACGAACAACTTGGTCGGCGAGCAGTACTTC. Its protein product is CATNNLVGEQYF.

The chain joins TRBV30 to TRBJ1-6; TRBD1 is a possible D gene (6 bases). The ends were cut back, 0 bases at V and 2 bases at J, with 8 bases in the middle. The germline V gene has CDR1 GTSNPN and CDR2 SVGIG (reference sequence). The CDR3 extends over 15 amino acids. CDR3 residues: CAWSVEGAYNSPLHF. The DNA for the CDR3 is TGTGCCTGGAGTGTCGAGGGGGCCTATAATTCACCCCTCCACTTT.